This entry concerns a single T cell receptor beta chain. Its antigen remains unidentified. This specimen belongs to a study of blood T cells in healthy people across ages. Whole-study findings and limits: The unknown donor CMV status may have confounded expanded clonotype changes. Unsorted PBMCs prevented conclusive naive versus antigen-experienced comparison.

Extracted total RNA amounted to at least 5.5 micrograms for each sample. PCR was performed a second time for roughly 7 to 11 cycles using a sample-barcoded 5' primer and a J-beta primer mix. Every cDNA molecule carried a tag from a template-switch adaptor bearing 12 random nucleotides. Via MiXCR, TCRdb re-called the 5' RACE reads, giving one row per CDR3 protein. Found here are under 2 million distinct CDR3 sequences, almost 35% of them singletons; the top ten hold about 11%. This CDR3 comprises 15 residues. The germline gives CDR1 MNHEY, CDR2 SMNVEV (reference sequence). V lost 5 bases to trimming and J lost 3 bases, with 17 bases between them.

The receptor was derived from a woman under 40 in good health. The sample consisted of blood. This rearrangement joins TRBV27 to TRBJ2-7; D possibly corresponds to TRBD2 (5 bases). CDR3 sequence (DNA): TGTGCCAGCAGTCCCTTCGCGGGCAAGCGCTACGAGCAGTACTTC. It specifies CASSPFAGKRYEQYF.